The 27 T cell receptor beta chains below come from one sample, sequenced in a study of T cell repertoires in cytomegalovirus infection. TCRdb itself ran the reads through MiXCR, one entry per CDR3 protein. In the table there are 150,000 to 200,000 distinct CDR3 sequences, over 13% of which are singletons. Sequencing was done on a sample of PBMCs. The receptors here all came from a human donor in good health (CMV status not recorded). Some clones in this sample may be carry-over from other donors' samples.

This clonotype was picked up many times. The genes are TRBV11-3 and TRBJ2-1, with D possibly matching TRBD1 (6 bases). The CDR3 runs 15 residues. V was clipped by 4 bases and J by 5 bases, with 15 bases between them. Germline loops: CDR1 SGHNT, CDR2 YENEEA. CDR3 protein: CASSSKLDRNNEQFF. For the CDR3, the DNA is TGTGCCAGCAGCTCAAAGCTGGACAGAAACAATGAGCAGTTCTTC.

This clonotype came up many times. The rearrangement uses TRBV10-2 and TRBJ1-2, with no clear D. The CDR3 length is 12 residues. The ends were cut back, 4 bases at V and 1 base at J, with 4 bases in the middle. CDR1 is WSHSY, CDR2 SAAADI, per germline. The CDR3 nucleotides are TGCGCCAGCAGTGGTGTTAACTATGGCTACACCTTC. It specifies CASSGVNYGYTF.

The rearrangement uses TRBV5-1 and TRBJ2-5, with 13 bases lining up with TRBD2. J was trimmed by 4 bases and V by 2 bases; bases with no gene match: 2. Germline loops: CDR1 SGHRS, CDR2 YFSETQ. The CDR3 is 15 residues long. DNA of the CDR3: TGCGCCAGCAGCTTAGGGACTAGCGGGACAGAGACCCAGTACTTC. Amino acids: CASSLGTSGTETQYF.

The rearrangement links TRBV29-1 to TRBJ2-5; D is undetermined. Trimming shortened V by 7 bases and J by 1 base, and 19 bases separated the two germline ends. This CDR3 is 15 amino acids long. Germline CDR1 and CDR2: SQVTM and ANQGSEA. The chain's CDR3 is CSAEGWGSLQETQYF. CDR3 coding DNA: TGCAGCGCCGAAGGTTGGGGATCTCTCCAAGAGACCCAGTACTTC.

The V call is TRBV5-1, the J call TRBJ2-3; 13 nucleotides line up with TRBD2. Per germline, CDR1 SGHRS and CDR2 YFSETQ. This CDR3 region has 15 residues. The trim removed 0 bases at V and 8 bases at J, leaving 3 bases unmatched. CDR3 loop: CASSLGTSGGGTQYF. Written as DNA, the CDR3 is TGCGCCAGCAGCTTGGGGACTAGCGGGGGTGGTACGCAGTATTTT.

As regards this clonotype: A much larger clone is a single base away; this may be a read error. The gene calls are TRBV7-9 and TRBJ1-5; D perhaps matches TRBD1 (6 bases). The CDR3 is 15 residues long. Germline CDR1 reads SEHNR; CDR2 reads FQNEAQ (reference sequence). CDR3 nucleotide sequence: TGTGCCAGCATCTTATATCCCCCAGGGGAACAGCCCCAGCATTTT. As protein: CASILYPPGEQPQHF.

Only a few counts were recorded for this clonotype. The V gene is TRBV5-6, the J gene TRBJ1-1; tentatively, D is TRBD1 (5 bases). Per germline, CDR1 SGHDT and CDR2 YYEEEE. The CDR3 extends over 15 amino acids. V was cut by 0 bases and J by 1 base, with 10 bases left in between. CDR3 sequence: CASSLAGTSNTEAFF. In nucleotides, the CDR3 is TGTGCCAGCAGCTTGGCCGGGACCTCGAACACTGAAGCTTTCTTT.

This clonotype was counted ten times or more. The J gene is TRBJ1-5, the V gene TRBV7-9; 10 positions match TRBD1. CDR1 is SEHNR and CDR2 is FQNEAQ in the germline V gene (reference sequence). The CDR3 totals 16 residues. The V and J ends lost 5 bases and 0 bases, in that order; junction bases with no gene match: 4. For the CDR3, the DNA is TGTGCCAGCAGCATGACAGGGGGCGATAGCAATCAGCCCCAGCATTTT. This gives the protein CASSMTGGDSNQPQHF.

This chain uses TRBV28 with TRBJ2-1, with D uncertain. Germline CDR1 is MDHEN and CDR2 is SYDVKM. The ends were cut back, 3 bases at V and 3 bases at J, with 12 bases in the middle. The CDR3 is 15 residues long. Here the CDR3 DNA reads TGTGCCAGCAGTTTTCGGCGGACCCTCTACAATGAGCAGTTCTTC. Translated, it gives CASSFRRTLYNEQFF.

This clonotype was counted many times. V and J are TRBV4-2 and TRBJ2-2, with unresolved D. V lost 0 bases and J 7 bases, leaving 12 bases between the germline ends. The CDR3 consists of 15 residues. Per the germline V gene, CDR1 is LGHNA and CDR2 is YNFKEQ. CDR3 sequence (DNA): TGTGCCAGCAGCCAAGAAACGACCTCGGGCGGGGAGCTGTTTTTT. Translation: CASSQETTSGGELFF.

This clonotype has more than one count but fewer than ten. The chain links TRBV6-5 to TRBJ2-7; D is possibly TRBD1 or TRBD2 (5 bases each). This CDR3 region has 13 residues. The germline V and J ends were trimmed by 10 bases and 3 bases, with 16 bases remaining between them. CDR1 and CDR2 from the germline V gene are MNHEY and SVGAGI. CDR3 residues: CATTSGTHYEQYF. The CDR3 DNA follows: TGTGCCACGACATCAGGGACCCACTACGAGCAGTACTTC.

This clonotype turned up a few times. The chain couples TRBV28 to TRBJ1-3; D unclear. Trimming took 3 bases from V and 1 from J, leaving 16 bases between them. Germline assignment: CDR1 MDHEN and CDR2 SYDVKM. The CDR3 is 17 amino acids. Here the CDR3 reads CASSFLSGILSGNTIYF. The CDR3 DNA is TGTGCCAGCAGTTTTCTCTCCGGCATCCTTTCTGGAAACACCATATATTTT.

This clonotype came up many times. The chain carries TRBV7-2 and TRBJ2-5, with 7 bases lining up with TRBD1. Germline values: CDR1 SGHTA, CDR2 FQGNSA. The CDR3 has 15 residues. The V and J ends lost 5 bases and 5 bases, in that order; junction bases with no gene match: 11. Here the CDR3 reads CASSETGSDGETQYF. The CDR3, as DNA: TGTGCCAGCAGCGAGACAGGGTCAGATGGGGAGACCCAGTACTTC.

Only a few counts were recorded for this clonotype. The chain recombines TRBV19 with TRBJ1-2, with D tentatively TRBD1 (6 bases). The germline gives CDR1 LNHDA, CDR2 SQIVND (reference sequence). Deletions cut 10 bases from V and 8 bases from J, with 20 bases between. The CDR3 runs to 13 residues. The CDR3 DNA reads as TGTGCCACCAGACCTCAACAGGGAAGCGGCTACACCTTC. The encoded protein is CATRPQQGSGYTF.

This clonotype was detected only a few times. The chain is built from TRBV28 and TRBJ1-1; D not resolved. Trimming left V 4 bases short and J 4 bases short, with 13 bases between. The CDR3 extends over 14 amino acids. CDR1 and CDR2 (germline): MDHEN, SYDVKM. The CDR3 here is CASSSGEVITEAFF. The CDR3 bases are TGTGCCAGCAGTTCTGGGGAGGTGATCACTGAAGCTTTCTTT.

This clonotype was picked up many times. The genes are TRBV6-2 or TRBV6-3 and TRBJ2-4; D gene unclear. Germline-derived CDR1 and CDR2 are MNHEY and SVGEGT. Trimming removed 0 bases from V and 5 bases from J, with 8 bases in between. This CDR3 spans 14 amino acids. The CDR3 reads CASSYSGVENIQYF. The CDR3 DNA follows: TGTGCCAGCAGTTACTCTGGGGTTGAAAACATTCAGTACTTC.

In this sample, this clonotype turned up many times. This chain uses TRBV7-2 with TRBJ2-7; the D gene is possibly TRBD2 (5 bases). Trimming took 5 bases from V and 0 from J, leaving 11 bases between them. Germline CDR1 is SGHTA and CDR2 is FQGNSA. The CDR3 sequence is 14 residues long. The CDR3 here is CASSDDYSSYEQYF. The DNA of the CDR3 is TGTGCCAGCAGCGACGACTACAGCTCCTACGAGCAGTACTTC.

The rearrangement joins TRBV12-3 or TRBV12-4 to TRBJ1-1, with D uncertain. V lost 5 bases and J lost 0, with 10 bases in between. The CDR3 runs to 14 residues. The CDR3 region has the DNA TGTGCCAGCAGTCCCCAGGTTTTGAACACTGAAGCTTTCTTT. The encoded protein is CASSPQVLNTEAFF.

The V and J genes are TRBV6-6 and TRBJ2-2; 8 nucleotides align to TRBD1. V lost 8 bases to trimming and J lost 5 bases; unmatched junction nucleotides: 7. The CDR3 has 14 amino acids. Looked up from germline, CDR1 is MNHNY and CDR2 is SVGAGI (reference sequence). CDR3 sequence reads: CASVDRGGTGELFF. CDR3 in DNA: TGTGCCAGCGTCGACAGGGGAGGTACCGGGGAGCTGTTTTTT.

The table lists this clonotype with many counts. Written as DNA, the CDR3 is TGTGCCAGCAGTTTTAATAGCGGTAGCACAGATACGCAGTATTTT. This translates into CASSFNSGSTDTQYF. The chain employs TRBV12-3 or TRBV12-4 and TRBJ2-3, with D possibly being TRBD2 (6 bases). The V end lost 3 bases, the J end lost 0 bases, and 10 bases lay between the germline ends. CDR3 size: 15 residues.

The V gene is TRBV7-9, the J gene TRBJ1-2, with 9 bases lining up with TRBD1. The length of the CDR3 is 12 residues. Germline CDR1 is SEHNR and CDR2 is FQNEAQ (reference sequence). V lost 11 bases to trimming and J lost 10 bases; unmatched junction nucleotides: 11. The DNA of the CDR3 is TGTGCCGGCGCCACAGGGGGCGGTGTCTACACCTTC. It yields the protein CAGATGGGVYTF.

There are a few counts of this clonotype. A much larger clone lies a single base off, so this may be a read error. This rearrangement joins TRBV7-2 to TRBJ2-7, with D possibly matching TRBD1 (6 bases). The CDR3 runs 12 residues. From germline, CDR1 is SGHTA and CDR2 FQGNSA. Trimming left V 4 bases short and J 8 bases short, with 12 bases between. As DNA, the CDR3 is TGTGCCAGCAGCTCCCGGACAGTAAAGCAGTACTTC. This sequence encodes CASSSRTVKQYF.

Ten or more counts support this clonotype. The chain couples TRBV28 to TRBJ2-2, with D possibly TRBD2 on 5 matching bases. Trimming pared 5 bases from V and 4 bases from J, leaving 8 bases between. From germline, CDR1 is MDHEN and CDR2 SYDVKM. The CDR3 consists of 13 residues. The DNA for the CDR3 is TGTGCCAGCAGTGCCGGAGGCACCGGGGAGCTGTTTTTT. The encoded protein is CASSAGGTGELFF.

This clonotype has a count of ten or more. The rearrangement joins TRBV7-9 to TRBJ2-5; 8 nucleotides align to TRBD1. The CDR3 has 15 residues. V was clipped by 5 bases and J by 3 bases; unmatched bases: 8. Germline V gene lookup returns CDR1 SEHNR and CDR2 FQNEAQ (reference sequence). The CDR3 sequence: CASSKKDREKETQYF. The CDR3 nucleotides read TGTGCCAGCAGCAAAAAGGACAGGGAAAAAGAGACCCAGTACTTC. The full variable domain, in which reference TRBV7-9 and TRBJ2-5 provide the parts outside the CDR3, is DTGVSQNPRHKITKRGQNVTFRCDPISEHNRLYWYRQTLGQGPEFLTYFQNEAQLEKSRLLSDRFSAERPKGSFSTLEIQRTEQGDSAMYLCASSKKDREKETQYFGPGTRLLVL.

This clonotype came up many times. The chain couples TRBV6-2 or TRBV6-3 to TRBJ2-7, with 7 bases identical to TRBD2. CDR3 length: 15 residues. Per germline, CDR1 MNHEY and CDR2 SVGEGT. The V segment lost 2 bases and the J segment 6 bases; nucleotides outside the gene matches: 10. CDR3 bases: TGTGCCAGCAGTTACGCGGGCGGGAGAGCTACCGAGCAGTACTTC. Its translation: CASSYAGGRATEQYF.

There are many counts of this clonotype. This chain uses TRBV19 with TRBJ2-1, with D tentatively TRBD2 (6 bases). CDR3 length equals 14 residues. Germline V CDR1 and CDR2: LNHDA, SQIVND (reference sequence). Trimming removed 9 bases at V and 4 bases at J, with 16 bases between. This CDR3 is CASRTSSRYNEQFF. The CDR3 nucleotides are TGTGCCAGCCGAACTAGCAGTAGGTACAATGAGCAGTTCTTC.

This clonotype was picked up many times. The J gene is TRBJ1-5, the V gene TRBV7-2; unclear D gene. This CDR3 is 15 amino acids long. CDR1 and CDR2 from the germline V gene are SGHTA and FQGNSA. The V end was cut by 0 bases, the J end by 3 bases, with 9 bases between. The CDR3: CASSLAVRDNQPQHF. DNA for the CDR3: TGTGCCAGCAGCTTAGCAGTAAGGGACAATCAGCCCCAGCATTTT.